This T cell receptor beta chain emerged from a study of OX40 agonist ivuxolimab in advanced cancers. Whole-study context: A partial response was reached by three patients: one with hepatocellular carcinoma and two with cutaneous melanoma.

Here immunoSEQ multiplex PCR was the method, and the copy in TCRdb shows in-frame clones only, minus some. The data hold 35,000 to 45,000 clones, with around 90% observed a single time. Study results and caveats: Some nonresponders also had low normalized T-cell clonal expansion.

Comments on this clone: What it binds is unknown.

Germline V lookup: CDR1 MNHEY, CDR2 SVGAGI. The CDR3 length is 13 residues. Trimming left V 11 bases short and J 3 bases short, with 16 bases between. V and J are TRBV6-5 and TRBJ1-1, with D perhaps TRBD1 (6 bases). Specimen: CD4+ or CD8+ T cells sorted from blood, collected in a trial of the OX40 agonist ivuxolimab. This clonotype was sampled from an adult with an advanced solid tumor such as melanoma, head and neck, liver or kidney cancer. This CDR3 reads CASNGGEDTEAFF. The CDR3 bases are TGTGCCTCCAACGGGGGCGAAGACACTGAAGCTTTCTTT.